A single sample gave rise to the 6 T cell receptor beta chains below, sequenced in a study of blood T cell repertoires in COVID-19. Generated by immunoSEQ multiplex PCR, the TCRdb table keeps only in-frame clones and is missing some. The sample records approximately 99,000 clones, approximately 85% being singletons. Material for sequencing was peripheral blood. The origin of the receptors is a woman aged 80 or over with active or convalescent COVID-19.

This clone has only a few counts. The genes are TRBV24-1 and TRBJ1-2; possibly TRBD1 for D (5 bases). The germline V gene has CDR1 KGHDR and CDR2 SFDVKD. CDR3 length: 16 residues. The ends were cut back, 4 bases at V and 4 bases at J, with 18 bases in the middle. The CDR3 loop is CATSEIRGGTFYGYTF. The CDR3 nucleotides are TGTGCCACCAGTGAAATCCGAGGCGGGACCTTCTATGGCTACACCTTC.

The genes are TRBV28 and TRBJ1-2, with D uncertain. The CDR3 is 11 residues long. The V and J ends lost 6 bases and 5 bases respectively, with 7 bases between them. The germline V gene encodes CDR1 MDHEN and CDR2 SYDVKM. DNA of the CDR3: TGTGCCAGCAGCATACAATATGGCTACACCTTC. This gives the protein CASSIQYGYTF.

Only a few counts were recorded for this clone. This chain uses TRBV27 with TRBJ1-1; tentative D call: TRBD1 (5 bases). V dropped 1 base and J dropped 14 bases, with 17 bases sitting between them. This CDR3 spans 13 amino acids. Germline CDR1 is MNHEY and CDR2 is SMNVEV (reference sequence). In DNA, the CDR3 is TGTGCCAGCAGTTTATTCACTAGGGCGGGGGAGTTCTTT. This sequence encodes CASSLFTRAGEFF.

The V and J genes are TRBV7-2 and TRBJ2-1; 7 bases line up with TRBD2. V trimming: 10 bases; J trimming: 4 bases; junction bases outside the gene matches: 7. There are 13 residues in the CDR3. The germline gives CDR1 SGHTA, CDR2 FQGNSA. CDR3 in amino acids: CATSGTAYNEQFF. In DNA form, the CDR3 reads TGTGCCACAAGCGGGACTGCGTACAATGAGCAGTTCTTC.

The rearrangement links TRBV7-3 to TRBJ1-3; 9 nucleotides line up with TRBD1. The germline V gene encodes CDR1 SGHTA and CDR2 FQGTGA. V dropped 4 bases and J dropped 0; count of bases not matched to a gene: 7. CDR3 length: 17 residues. The CDR3 loop reads CASSSNRGLNSGNTIYF. Written as DNA, the CDR3 is TGTGCCAGCAGCTCAAACAGGGGGCTCAACTCTGGAAACACCATATATTTT.

The chain is built from TRBV7-3 and TRBJ2-5; a possible D gene is TRBD2 (6 bases). Germline V lookup: CDR1 SGHTA, CDR2 FQGTGA. The CDR3 is 13 residues long. Trimming removed 5 bases from V and 4 bases from J, with 11 bases in between. The CDR3 region is CASSASSVETQYF. The CDR3 nucleotides are TGTGCCAGCAGCGCCTCTAGCGTAGAGACCCAGTACTTC.